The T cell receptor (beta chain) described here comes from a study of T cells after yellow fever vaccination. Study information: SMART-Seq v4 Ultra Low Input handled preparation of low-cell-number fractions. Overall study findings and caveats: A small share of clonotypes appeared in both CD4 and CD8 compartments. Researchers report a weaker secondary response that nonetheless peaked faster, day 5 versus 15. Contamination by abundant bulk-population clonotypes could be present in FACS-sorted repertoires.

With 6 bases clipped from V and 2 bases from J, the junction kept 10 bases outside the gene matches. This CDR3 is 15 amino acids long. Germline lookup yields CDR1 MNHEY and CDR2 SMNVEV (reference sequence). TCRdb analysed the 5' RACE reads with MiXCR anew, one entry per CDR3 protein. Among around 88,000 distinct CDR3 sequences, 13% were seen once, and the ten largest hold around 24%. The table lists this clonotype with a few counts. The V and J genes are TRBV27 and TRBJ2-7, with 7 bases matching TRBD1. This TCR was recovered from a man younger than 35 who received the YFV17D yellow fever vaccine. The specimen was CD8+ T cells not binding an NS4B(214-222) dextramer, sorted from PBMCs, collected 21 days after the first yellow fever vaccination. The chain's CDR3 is CASRPTGTETYEQYF. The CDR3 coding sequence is TGTGCCAGCAGGCCAACCGGGACAGAGACCTACGAGCAGTACTTC.